This T cell receptor beta chain emerged from a study of CD8 T cells in ankylosing spondylitis. Regarding the study as a whole: Disease-linked clones reportedly showed significant enrichment in matched ankylosing spondylitis synovial fluid.

The V end was cut by 5 bases, the J end by 6 bases, with 11 bases between. The length of the CDR3 is 13 residues. Quantitative barcoded 5'-RACE was used to prepare TCR beta libraries. TCRdb reprocessed the 5' RACE reads with MiXCR, giving one entry per CDR3 protein. The sample consists of roughly 160,000 distinct CDR3 sequences, 11% of them appearing once. This clonotype was picked up many times. Its antigen is unknown. The sequence was collected from a male donor with ankylosing spondylitis or in good health (not recorded which). The chain combines TRBV12-3 or TRBV12-4 with TRBJ2-1, with D maybe TRBD1 (6 bases). The sequenced sample was blood, either unsorted or a sorted T cell fraction (not recorded which). The CDR3 sequence: CASSPGHFNEQFF. CDR3 in DNA: TGTGCCAGCAGTCCGGGACATTTCAATGAGCAGTTCTTC.